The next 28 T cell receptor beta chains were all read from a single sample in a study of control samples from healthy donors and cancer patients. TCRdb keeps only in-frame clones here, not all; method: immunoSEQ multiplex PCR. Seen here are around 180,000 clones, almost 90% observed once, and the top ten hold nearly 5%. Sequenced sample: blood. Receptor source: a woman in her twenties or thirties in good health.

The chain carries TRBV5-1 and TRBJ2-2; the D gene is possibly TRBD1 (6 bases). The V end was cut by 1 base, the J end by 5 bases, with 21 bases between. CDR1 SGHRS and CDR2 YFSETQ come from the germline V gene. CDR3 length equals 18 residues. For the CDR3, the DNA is TGCGCCAGCAGCTTGAGGCGAGGTCTTGTTCAGGGGACCGGGGAGCTGTTTTTT. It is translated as CASSLRRGLVQGTGELFF. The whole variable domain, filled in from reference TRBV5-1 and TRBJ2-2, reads KAGVTQTPRYLIKTRGQQVTLSCSPISGHRSVSWYQQTPGQGLQFLFEYFSETQRNKGNFPGRFSGRQFSNSRSEMNVSTLELGDSALYLCASSLRRGLVQGTGELFFGEGSRLTVL.

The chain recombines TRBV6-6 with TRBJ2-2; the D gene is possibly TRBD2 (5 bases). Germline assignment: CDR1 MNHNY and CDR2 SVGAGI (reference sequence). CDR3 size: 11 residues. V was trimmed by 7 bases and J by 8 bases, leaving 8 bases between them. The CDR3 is CASTRGGELFF. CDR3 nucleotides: TGTGCCAGCACCCGAGGGGGGGAGCTGTTTTTT.

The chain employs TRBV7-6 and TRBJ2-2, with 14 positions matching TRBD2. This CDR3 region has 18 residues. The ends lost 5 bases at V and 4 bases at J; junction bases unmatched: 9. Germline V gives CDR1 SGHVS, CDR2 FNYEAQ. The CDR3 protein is CASSLWTSGGSGTGELFF. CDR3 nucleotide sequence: TGTGCCAGCAGCCTATGGACTAGCGGGGGGTCCGGCACCGGGGAGCTGTTTTTT.

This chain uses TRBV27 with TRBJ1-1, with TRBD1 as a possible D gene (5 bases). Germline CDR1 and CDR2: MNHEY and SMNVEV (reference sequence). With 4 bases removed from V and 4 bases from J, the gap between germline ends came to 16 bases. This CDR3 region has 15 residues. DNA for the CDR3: TGTGCCAGCAGTTCCCGACCTACAGGACCCACTGAAGCTTTCTTT. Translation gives CASSSRPTGPTEAFF.

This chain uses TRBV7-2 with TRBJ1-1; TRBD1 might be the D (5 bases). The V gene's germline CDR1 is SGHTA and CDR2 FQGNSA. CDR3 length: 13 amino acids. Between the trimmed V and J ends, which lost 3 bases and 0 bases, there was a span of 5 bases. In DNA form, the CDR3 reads TGTGCCAGCAGCTTCAGGGTGAACACTGAAGCTTTCTTT. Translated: CASSFRVNTEAFF.

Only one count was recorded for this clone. CDR3 nucleotide sequence: TGTGCCAGCAGCCAGTTTGAGGGGGGGCCCACAGATACGCAGTATTTT. It codes for CASSQFEGGPTDTQYF. This sequence joins TRBV5-4 and TRBJ2-3; D may be TRBD2 (7 bases). The CDR3 runs 16 residues. The germline CDR1 and CDR2 sequences are SGHNT and YYREEE (reference sequence). Trimming removed 4 bases from V and 2 bases from J, with 17 bases in between.

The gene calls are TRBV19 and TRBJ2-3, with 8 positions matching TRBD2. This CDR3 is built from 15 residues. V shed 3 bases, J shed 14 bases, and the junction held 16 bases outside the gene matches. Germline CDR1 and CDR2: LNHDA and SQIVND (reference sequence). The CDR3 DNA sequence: TGTGCCAGTAGTATCCCATTACTCAAGACTAGCGACTGGTATTTT. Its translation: CASSIPLLKTSDWYF. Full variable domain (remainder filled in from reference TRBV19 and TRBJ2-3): DGGITQSPKYLFRKEGQNVTLSCEQNLNHDAMYWYRQDPGQGLRLIYYSQIVNDFQKGDIAEGYSVSREKKESFPLTVTSAQKNPTAFYLCASSIPLLKTSDWYFGPGTRLTVL.

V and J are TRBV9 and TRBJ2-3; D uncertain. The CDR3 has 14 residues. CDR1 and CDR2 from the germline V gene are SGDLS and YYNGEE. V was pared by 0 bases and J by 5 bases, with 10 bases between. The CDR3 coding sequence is TGTGCCAGCAGCGTAGGGAGTAGTGAAGATACGCAGTATTTT. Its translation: CASSVGSSEDTQYF.

The CDR3 loop is CASSYSLQNTEAFF. CDR3 in DNA: TGTGCCAGCAGTTACTCCCTGCAGAACACTGAAGCTTTCTTT. The genes are TRBV6-2 or TRBV6-3 and TRBJ1-1; unclear D gene. The CDR3 is 14 amino acids. From germline, CDR1 is MNHEY and CDR2 SVGEGT. The V end was cut by 0 bases, the J end by 1 base, with 6 bases between.

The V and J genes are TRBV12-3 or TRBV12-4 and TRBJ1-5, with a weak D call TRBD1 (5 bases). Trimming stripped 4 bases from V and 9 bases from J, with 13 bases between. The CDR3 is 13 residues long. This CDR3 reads CASSSQGPGPQHF. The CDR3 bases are TGTGCCAGCAGTTCCCAGGGCCCGGGGCCCCAGCATTTT.

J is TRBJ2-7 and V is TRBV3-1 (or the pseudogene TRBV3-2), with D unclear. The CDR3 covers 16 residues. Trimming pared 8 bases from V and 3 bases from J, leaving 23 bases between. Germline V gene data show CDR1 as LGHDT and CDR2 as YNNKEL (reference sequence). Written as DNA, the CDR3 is TGTGCCAGCGTCCTTAGAGGACCTCCCTGGAACTACGAGCAGTACGTC. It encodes CASVLRGPPWNYEQYV.

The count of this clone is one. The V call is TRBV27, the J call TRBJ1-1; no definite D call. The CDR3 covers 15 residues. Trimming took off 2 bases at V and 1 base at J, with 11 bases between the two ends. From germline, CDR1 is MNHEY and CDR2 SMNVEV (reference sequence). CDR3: CASSLRRLGNTEAFF. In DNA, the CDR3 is TGTGCCAGCAGTTTACGACGTCTCGGGAACACTGAAGCTTTCTTT.

The CDR3 DNA sequence: TGTGCCAGCAGTGAGGAGCAGAACTATGGCTACACCTTC. This gives the protein CASSEEQNYGYTF. The chain combines TRBV2 with TRBJ1-2; D gene ambiguous. Trimming took 3 bases from V and 2 from J, leaving 7 bases between them. CDR3 length: 13 residues. Germline assignment: CDR1 SNHLY and CDR2 FYNNEI.

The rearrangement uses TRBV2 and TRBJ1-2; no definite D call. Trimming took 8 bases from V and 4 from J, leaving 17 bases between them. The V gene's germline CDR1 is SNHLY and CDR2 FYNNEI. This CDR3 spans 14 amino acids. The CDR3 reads CASEEAARPYGYTF. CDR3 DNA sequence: TGTGCCAGCGAGGAGGCGGCACGACCCTATGGCTACACCTTC.

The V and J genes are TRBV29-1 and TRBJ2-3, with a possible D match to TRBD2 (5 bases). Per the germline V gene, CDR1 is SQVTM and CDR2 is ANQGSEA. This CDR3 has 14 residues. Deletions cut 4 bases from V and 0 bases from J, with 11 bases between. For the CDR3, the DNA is TGCAGCGTTGTTGGTGGCGGGAGCACAGATACGCAGTATTTT. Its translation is CSVVGGGSTDTQYF.

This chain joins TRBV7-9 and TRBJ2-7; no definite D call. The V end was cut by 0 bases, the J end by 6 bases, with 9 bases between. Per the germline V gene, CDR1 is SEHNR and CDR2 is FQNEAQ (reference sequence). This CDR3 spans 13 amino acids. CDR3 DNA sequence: TGTGCCAGCAGCTTAGCAAACCCCTCCGAGCAGTACTTC. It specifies CASSLANPSEQYF.

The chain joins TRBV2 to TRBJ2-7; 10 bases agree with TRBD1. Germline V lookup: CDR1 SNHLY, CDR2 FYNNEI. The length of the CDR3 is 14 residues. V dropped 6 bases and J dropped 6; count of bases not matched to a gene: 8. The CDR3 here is CASRRDRGSVEQYF. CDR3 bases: TGTGCCAGCAGGCGGGACAGGGGATCCGTCGAGCAGTACTTC.

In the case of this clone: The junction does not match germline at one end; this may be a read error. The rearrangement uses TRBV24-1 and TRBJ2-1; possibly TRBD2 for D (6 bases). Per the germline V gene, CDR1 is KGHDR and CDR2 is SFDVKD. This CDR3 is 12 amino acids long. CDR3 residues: CATSAGYNEQFF. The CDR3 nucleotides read TGTGCCACAAGTGCGGGATACAATGAGCAGTTCTTC.

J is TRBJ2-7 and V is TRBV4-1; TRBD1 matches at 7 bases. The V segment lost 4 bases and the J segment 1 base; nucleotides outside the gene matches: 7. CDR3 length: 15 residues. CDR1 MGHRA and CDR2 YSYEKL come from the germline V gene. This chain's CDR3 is CASSRTQGPSYEQYF. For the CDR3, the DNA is TGCGCCAGCAGCCGCACACAGGGGCCTTCCTACGAGCAGTACTTC.

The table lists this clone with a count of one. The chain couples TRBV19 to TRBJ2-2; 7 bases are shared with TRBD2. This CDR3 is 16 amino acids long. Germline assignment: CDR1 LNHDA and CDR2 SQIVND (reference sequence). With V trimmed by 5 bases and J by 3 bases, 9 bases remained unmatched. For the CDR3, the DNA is TGTGCCAGTAGTTTCCGACTAGCCGGGGACACCGGGGAGCTGTTTTTT. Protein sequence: CASSFRLAGDTGELFF.

The CDR3 here is CASSPPDRGGTGELFF. In DNA, the CDR3 is TGCGCCAGCAGCCCTCCGGACAGGGGAGGCACCGGGGAGCTGTTTTTT. The genes are TRBV4-1 and TRBJ2-2; 9 nucleotides line up with TRBD1. V dropped 4 bases and J dropped 4; count of bases not matched to a gene: 7. CDR1 MGHRA and CDR2 YSYEKL come from the germline V gene. The CDR3 spans 16 residues.

CDR3 sequence: CASSSGQARAENTEAFF. The CDR3 nucleotides are TGTGCCAGCAGCTCCGGACAGGCGCGGGCCGAGAACACTGAAGCTTTCTTT. J is TRBJ1-1 and V is TRBV7-9; 7 bases map to TRBD1. After removal of 4 bases from V and 1 base from J, the junction contained 12 bases not matched to a gene. The CDR3 contains 17 residues. CDR1 is SEHNR and CDR2 is FQNEAQ in the germline V gene (reference sequence). Full variable domain (missing parts from reference TRBV7-9 and TRBJ1-1): DTGVSQNPRHKITKRGQNVTFRCDPISEHNRLYWYRQTLGQGPEFLTYFQNEAQLEKSRLLSDRFSAERPKGSFSTLEIQRTEQGDSAMYLCASSSGQARAENTEAFFGQGTRLTVV.

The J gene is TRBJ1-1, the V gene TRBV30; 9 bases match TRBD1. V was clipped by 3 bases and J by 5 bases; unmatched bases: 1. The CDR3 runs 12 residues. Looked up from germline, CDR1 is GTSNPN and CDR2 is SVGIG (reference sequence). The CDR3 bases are TGTGCCTGGAGCGGACAGGGGACTGAAGCTTTCTTT. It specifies CAWSGQGTEAFF.

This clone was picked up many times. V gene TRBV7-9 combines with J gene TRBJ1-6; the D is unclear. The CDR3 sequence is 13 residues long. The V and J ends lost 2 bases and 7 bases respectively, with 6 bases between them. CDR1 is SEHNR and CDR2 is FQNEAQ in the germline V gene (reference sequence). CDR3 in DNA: TGTGCCAGCAGCTTAAGGGCGAATTCACCCCTCCACTTT. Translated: CASSLRANSPLHF.

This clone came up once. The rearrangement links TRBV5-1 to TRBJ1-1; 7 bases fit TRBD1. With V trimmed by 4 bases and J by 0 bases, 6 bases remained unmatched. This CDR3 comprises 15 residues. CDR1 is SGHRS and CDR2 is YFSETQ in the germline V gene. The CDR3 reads CASSRTGAVNTEAFF. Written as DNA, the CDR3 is TGCGCCAGCAGCAGAACAGGGGCGGTGAACACTGAAGCTTTCTTT.

The CDR3 nucleotides read TGTGCCAGCAGCTTCCAGGCGGGCGCATCTAACTATGGCTACACCTTC. As protein: CASSFQAGASNYGYTF. The chain has TRBV7-9 and TRBJ1-2; no clear D gene. The CDR3 length is 16 residues. The germline V and J ends were trimmed by 3 bases and 0 bases, with 14 bases remaining between them. The germline CDR1 and CDR2 sequences are SEHNR and FQNEAQ (reference sequence).

In DNA form, the CDR3 reads TGTGCCAGCAAAAACAGGGGCTGGGGGAAGGCTTTCTTT. The encoded protein is CASKNRGWGKAFF. This chain links TRBV27 with TRBJ1-1, with 7 bases lining up with TRBD1. The CDR3 runs to 13 residues. The germline CDR1 and CDR2 sequences are MNHEY and SMNVEV (reference sequence). Germline trimming cut 7 bases from V and 11 bases from J; bases unmatched to any gene: 13.

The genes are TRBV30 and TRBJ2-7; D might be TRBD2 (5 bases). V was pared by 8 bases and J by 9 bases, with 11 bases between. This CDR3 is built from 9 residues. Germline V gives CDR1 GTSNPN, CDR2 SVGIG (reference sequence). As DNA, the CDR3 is TGTGCCGGGCGGCGGGCGCAGTACGTC. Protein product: CAGRRAQYV.